This entry lists 30 T cell receptor beta chains sequenced from one sample in a study of blood T cells in healthy people across ages. Together with a sample-barcoded 5' primer, a J-beta primer mix was included in a second PCR lasting 7 to 11 cycles. MiXCR was run by TCRdb on the 5' RACE reads, yielding one entry per CDR3 protein. The sample shows fewer than 1,000,000 distinct CDR3 sequences, about half of them seen only once. The material sequenced was blood. These receptors came from a man of 80 years or more in good health.

This CDR3 reads CSVVMGEETQYF. CDR3 DNA: TGCAGCGTTGTTATGGGGGAAGAGACCCAGTACTTC. The rearrangement joins TRBV29-1 to TRBJ2-5; D tentatively reads TRBD1 or TRBD2 (5 bases each). V lost 4 bases and J 3 bases, leaving 9 bases between the germline ends. Germline V CDR1 and CDR2: SQVTM, ANQGSEA. This CDR3 has 12 residues. The full variable domain, its missing parts supplied by reference TRBV29-1 and TRBJ2-5, is SAVISQKPSRDICQRGTSLTIQCQVDSQVTMMFWYRQQPGQSLTLIATANQGSEATYESGFVIDKFPISRPNLTFSTLTVSNMSPEDSSIYLCSVVMGEETQYFGPGTRLLVL.

The chain employs TRBV20-1 and TRBJ2-3; the D gene is possibly TRBD2 (5 bases). V lost 3 bases, J lost 0 bases, and 19 bases lay in between. Germline V gene data show CDR1 as DFQATT and CDR2 as SNEGSKA (reference sequence). CDR3 length equals 17 residues. DNA for the CDR3: TGCAGTGCTAGGCCCGGAAGGGCAGCGGTTAGCACAGATACGCAGTATTTT. Its protein product is CSARPGRAAVSTDTQYF.

This chain joins TRBV10-3 and TRBJ2-6; D not resolved. V was cut by 0 bases and J by 3 bases, with 9 bases left in between. Germline CDR1 reads ENHRY; CDR2 reads SYGVKD. The CDR3 extends over 16 amino acids. In nucleotides, the CDR3 is TGTGCCATCAGTGAGTCCGTAGGGATTGGGGCCAACGTCCTGACTTTC. Protein sequence: CAISESVGIGANVLTF.

The rearrangement joins TRBV27 to TRBJ2-1; tentatively, D is TRBD1 or TRBD2 (5 bases each). Per germline, CDR1 MNHEY and CDR2 SMNVEV (reference sequence). This CDR3 is 15 amino acids long. V was trimmed by 5 bases and J by 5 bases, leaving 16 bases between them. CDR3 region: CASSPQRGGHNEQFF. The CDR3 DNA sequence: TGTGCCAGCAGTCCTCAGCGTGGGGGTCACAATGAGCAGTTCTTC.

This rearrangement joins TRBV12-3 or TRBV12-4 to TRBJ2-3; 8 bases fit TRBD1. This CDR3 comprises 15 residues. Losses at the gene ends were 5 bases for V and 6 bases for J; bases not matched to a gene: 10. CDR3 region: CASSPRQGQTDTQYF. CDR3 nucleotide sequence: TGTGCCAGCAGTCCCCGACAGGGGCAAACGGATACGCAGTATTTT.

This clonotype appeared a few times. The CDR3 DNA reads as TGTGCCAGCAGCTACGACCGGGGGCGGGAGACCCAGTACTTC. Translated, it gives CASSYDRGRETQYF. The chain couples TRBV6-6 to TRBJ2-5; D possibly matches TRBD1 or TRBD2 (6 bases each). CDR1 MNHNY and CDR2 SVGAGI come from the germline V gene (reference sequence). This CDR3 is 14 amino acids long. With 6 bases removed from V and 5 bases from J, the gap between germline ends came to 16 bases.

J is TRBJ2-2 and V is TRBV4-1, with 8 bases lining up with TRBD1. The CDR3 is 13 residues long. The V segment lost 4 bases and the J segment 6 bases; nucleotides outside the gene matches: 1. Germline V gives CDR1 MGHRA, CDR2 YSYEKL. Here the CDR3 DNA reads TGCGCCAGCAGCCGGGGACAGGCCGGGGAGCTGTTTTTT. Its protein product is CASSRGQAGELFF.

This clonotype was seen a few times. The rearrangement uses TRBV29-1 and TRBJ1-1, with 8 bases fitting TRBD1. The germline CDR1 and CDR2 sequences are SQVTM and ANQGSEA. This CDR3 contains 14 residues. V shed 8 bases, J shed 8 bases, and the junction held 16 bases outside the gene matches. The CDR3 loop is CSFTHRAGGGEAFF. The CDR3 DNA reads as TGCAGCTTCACTCATCGGGCAGGGGGCGGAGAAGCTTTCTTT.

This clonotype was detected a few times. The rearrangement links TRBV7-2 to TRBJ2-4; no reliable D call. The J call could be wrong; TRBJ2-7 is a better fit for the DNA end. Germline V gives CDR1 SGHTA, CDR2 FQGNSA. This CDR3 comprises 11 residues. The CDR3 sequence: CASSYLAEQYF. CDR3 DNA: TGTGCCAGCAGCTACCTGGCCGAGCAGTACTTC.

This clonotype was detected only a few times. The chain combines TRBV20-1 with TRBJ1-2; tentative D call: TRBD1 (5 bases). There are 12 residues in the CDR3. The V end lost 5 bases, the J end lost 4 bases, and 11 bases lay between the germline ends. Germline assignment: CDR1 DFQATT and CDR2 SNEGSKA (reference sequence). The CDR3 nucleotides are TGCAGTGCTGCCCCGGGGGGCTATGGCTACACCTTC. The encoded protein is CSAAPGGYGYTF.

This clonotype has at least ten counts. The rearrangement joins TRBV11-2 to TRBJ2-7, with 9 positions matching TRBD2. The V segment lost 5 bases and the J segment 2 bases; nucleotides outside the gene matches: 7. Germline values: CDR1 SGHAT, CDR2 FQNNGV. The CDR3 has 15 residues. The CDR3 coding sequence is TGTGCCAGCAGCACCCACCGCGGGAGGGCCTACGAGCAGTACTTC. It specifies CASSTHRGRAYEQYF.

This clonotype was seen repeatedly, ten times or more. This chain links TRBV4-3 with TRBJ2-1; TRBD2 aligns across 9 bases. The V gene's germline CDR1 is LGHNA and CDR2 YSLEER. This CDR3 is 15 amino acids long. With 3 bases clipped from V and 7 bases from J, the junction kept 7 bases outside the gene matches. The CDR3 protein is CASSQVSGRENEQFF. CDR3 nucleotides: TGCGCCAGCAGCCAGGTTAGCGGGAGAGAGAATGAGCAGTTCTTC.

About this clonotype: This could be a read error, since a much larger clone is one nucleotide away. The chain carries TRBV7-2 and TRBJ2-7, with D unresolved. V gave up 2 bases and J gave up 2 bases, with 10 bases separating them. CDR3 length: 14 amino acids. Germline-derived CDR1 and CDR2 are SGHTA and FQGNSA. The CDR3 coding sequence is TGTGCCAGCAGCTTAAATTCCTCTCCCTACGAGCAGTACTTC. Its translation: CASSLNSSPYEQYF.

This clonotype was picked up a small number of times. CDR3 in DNA: TGCAGTGCTAAACCGGGACAGGGGGCTGGTGAGCAGTTCTTC. It codes for CSAKPGQGAGEQFF. The chain recombines TRBV20-1 with TRBJ2-1, with 12 bases matching TRBD1. V was clipped by 4 bases and J by 9 bases; unmatched bases: 7. This CDR3 has 14 residues. Looked up from germline, CDR1 is DFQATT and CDR2 is SNEGSKA (reference sequence).

This clonotype appeared many times. V is TRBV12-3 or TRBV12-4 and J is TRBJ2-2; 9 positions agree with TRBD1. The CDR3 totals 15 residues. V dropped 6 bases and J dropped 2; count of bases not matched to a gene: 4. CDR3 DNA: TGTGCCAGCAGGGGACAGGGAATTAACACCGGGGAGCTGTTTTTT. This encodes CASRGQGINTGELFF.

V and J are TRBV20-1 and TRBJ1-4; D gene uncertain. Germline assignment: CDR1 DFQATT and CDR2 SNEGSKA (reference sequence). The V end lost 6 bases, the J end lost 10 bases, and 15 bases lay between the germline ends. This CDR3 is built from 12 residues. The CDR3 DNA is TGCAGTGCCGGTCTCTTGGGAGGAAAACTGTTTTTT. Protein: CSAGLLGGKLFF.

This clonotype was recorded a few times. The chain has TRBV18 and TRBJ2-3; possible D gene TRBD2, 6 bases. The V gene lost 3 bases and the J gene lost 1 base, with 17 bases spanning the gap. Germline V CDR1 and CDR2: KGHSH, LQKENI. There are 17 residues in the CDR3. The DNA for the CDR3 is TGTGCCAGCTCACCGGACCCGGGGAGGCGGGGCACAGATACGCAGTATTTT. Protein sequence: CASSPDPGRRGTDTQYF.

This clonotype was seen a few times. The CDR3 sequence is CASQEASGNTGELFF. The CDR3 DNA is TGTGCCAGTCAGGAGGCTAGCGGGAACACCGGGGAGCTGTTTTTT. This chain joins TRBV5-5 and TRBJ2-2; 7 positions agree with TRBD2. Germline V CDR1 and CDR2: SGHKS, YYEKEE (reference sequence). V lost 8 bases to trimming and J lost 1 base; unmatched junction nucleotides: 8. The length of the CDR3 is 15 residues.

The rearrangement uses TRBV5-5 and TRBJ1-2, with no clear D. This CDR3 region has 11 residues. From germline, CDR1 is SGHKS and CDR2 YYEKEE (reference sequence). V was pared by 1 base and J by 6 bases, with 4 bases between. Here the CDR3 DNA reads TGTGCCAGCAGCTTGACCAATGGCTACACCTTC. Its translation: CASSLTNGYTF.

This clonotype was seen a few times. The chain couples TRBV12-3 or TRBV12-4 to TRBJ2-4, with unresolved D. With 5 bases removed from V and 1 base from J, the gap between germline ends came to 9 bases. The CDR3 covers 14 residues. DNA of the CDR3: TGTGCCAGCAGTCCTAGGGTGGCCAAAAACATTCAGTACTTC. This sequence encodes CASSPRVAKNIQYF.

On this clonotype itself: The junction differs from germline at one of its ends, possibly a read error. This chain joins TRBV7-2 and TRBJ2-5; unclear D gene. From germline, CDR1 is SGHTA and CDR2 FQGNSA. This CDR3 spans 13 amino acids. CDR3 nucleotides: TGTGCCAGCAGCACCTCTACGAGAGAGGCCCAGTACTTC. Protein product: CASSTSTREAQYF.

The chain carries TRBV29-1 and TRBJ2-6, with D hard to call. The CDR3 covers 14 residues. The V end was cut by 5 bases, the J end by 2 bases, with 10 bases between. The V gene's germline CDR1 is SQVTM and CDR2 ANQGSEA. Here the CDR3 DNA reads TGCAGCGTTACCGGGCCAACTGGGGCCAACGTCCTGACTTTC. Translating gives CSVTGPTGANVLTF.

This clonotype has more than one count but fewer than ten. This sequence joins TRBV12-3 or TRBV12-4 and TRBJ2-5; TRBD2 agrees at 7 bases. The CDR3 has 13 amino acids. Trimming removed 3 bases from V and 13 bases from J; junction bases left unmatched: 11. The CDR3 bases are TGTGCCAGCAGTTTCTTGGGACTACTTGGTCCGTACTTC. This codes for CASSFLGLLGPYF.

This clonotype has at least ten counts. The genes are TRBV4-2 and TRBJ1-1; D is uncertain. CDR1 and CDR2 from the germline V gene are LGHNA and YNFKEQ. The CDR3 loop spans 15 amino acids. With 1 base removed from V and 5 bases from J, the gap between germline ends came to 14 bases. The CDR3 loop is CASSQVGTGWTEAFF. The CDR3 nucleotides are TGTGCCAGCAGCCAAGTAGGTACGGGATGGACTGAAGCTTTCTTT.

This clonotype came up a few times. The V gene is TRBV4-3, the J gene TRBJ2-7; D unclear. From germline, CDR1 is LGHNA and CDR2 YSLEER. The V and J ends lost 0 bases and 3 bases respectively, with 27 bases between them. The CDR3 runs 20 residues. The CDR3 sequence: CASSQDISQSAGATYYEQYF. For the CDR3, the DNA is TGCGCCAGCAGCCAAGATATCTCGCAATCGGCAGGTGCGACGTACTACGAGCAGTACTTC.

A note on this clonotype: One end of the junction varies from germline; a read error may be responsible. This sequence joins TRBV7-2 and TRBJ2-6; D gene unclear. Germline V gene lookup returns CDR1 SGHTA and CDR2 FQGNSA. The CDR3 spans 18 residues. The CDR3 DNA reads as TGTTCCAGCAGCTTATGGGTGGCATGGTCCTATGGGGCCAACGTCCTGACTTTC. It is translated as CSSSLWVAWSYGANVLTF.

This clonotype has just one count. The CDR3 sequence: CATSSHGQGLVKLFF. CDR3 coding DNA: TGTGCCACCAGCAGCCACGGACAGGGATTGGTAAAACTGTTTTTT. This sequence joins TRBV15 and TRBJ1-4, with TRBD1 matching over 8 bases. The germline V gene has CDR1 LNHNV and CDR2 YYDKDF (reference sequence). The CDR3 length is 15 residues. V dropped 3 bases and J dropped 10; count of bases not matched to a gene: 10.

The chain links TRBV10-3 to TRBJ2-7; D is unclear. V was pared by 4 bases and J by 0 bases, with 10 bases between. The CDR3 runs 14 residues. CDR1 is ENHRY and CDR2 is SYGVKD in the germline V gene. The CDR3 protein is CAISGSKSSYEQYF. CDR3 DNA sequence: TGTGCCATCAGTGGTTCAAAGAGCTCCTACGAGCAGTACTTC.

This clonotype appeared once. DNA for the CDR3: TGCAGTGCTAGATCAGGGTTGTCCTACAATGAGCAGTTCTTC. Encoded protein: CSARSGLSYNEQFF. The chain carries TRBV20-1 and TRBJ2-1; D might be TRBD1 (5 bases). There are 14 residues in the CDR3. V lost 2 bases and J lost 1, with 9 bases in between. Germline values: CDR1 DFQATT, CDR2 SNEGSKA (reference sequence).

This chain links TRBV5-1 with TRBJ2-5; 8 nucleotides agree with TRBD2. V shed 0 bases, J shed 4 bases, and the junction held 5 bases outside the gene matches. This CDR3 spans 15 amino acids. Germline V gives CDR1 SGHRS, CDR2 YFSETQ. The CDR3 sequence: CASSLASGLLETQYF. CDR3 bases: TGCGCCAGCAGCTTGGCTAGCGGGCTCCTAGAGACCCAGTACTTC.